The clone carrying this T cell receptor beta chain showed up many times. The sample comes from a study of spatial heterogeneity in lung cancer. Time point given: sample taken at primary tumor resection. The germline V gene has CDR1 DFQATT and CDR2 SNEGSKA (reference sequence). The CDR3 spans 13 residues. With 5 bases removed from V and 2 bases from J, the gap between germline ends came to 9 bases. TCRdb itself ran the 5' RACE reads through MiXCR, one entry per CDR3 protein. Of 2,100 or so distinct CDR3 sequences listed, 8.7% are singletons. This TCR was sampled from a female donor with early-stage non-small cell lung cancer. The specimen was normal lung tissue next to the tumor, collected at surgery. The rearrangement joins TRBV20-1 to TRBJ2-2; D remains ambiguous. CDR3 region: CSARTGNTGELFF. CDR3 bases: TGCAGTGCTCGAACGGGTAACACCGGGGAGCTGTTTTTT.